Listed below are T cell receptor beta chains from one sample, sequenced in a study of blood T cells in healthy people across ages. TCRdb re-called the 5' RACE reads with MiXCR, one entry per CDR3 protein. The repertoire has 500,000 to 600,000 distinct CDR3 sequences, 25% to 30% of them found once; the top ten carry under 20%. The sample comprised blood. Receptors originate from a woman aged 70-85 years in good health. Both conserved end residues are part of each CDR3.

V gene	CDR3 length	J gene	CDR3 protein
TRBV10-3	12	TRBJ1-5	CATGDLNQPQHF
TRBV7-8	17	TRBJ1-6	CASSFPGGGWGNSPLHF
TRBV7-2	13	TRBJ1-2	CASSLRISYGYTF
TRBV5-6	17	TRBJ1-1	CASSGGQGSYRNTEAFF
TRBV7-3	15	TRBJ1-1	CASRKDSSLNTEAFF
TRBV5-1	16	TRBJ2-1	CASSLAGAGVNAGQFF
TRBV10-3	17	TRBJ2-3	CAISEPIRPSGTDTQYF
TRBV7-6	14	TRBJ1-1	CASSINTGVGEAFF
TRBV4-1	15	TRBJ1-6	CASSPTQDRVNPLHF
TRBV6-2/TRBV6-3	12	TRBJ1-6	CASRVWSSPLHF
TRBV20-1	15	TRBJ2-3	CSARVRGGGADTQYF
TRBV7-2	19	TRBJ2-5	CASSLYGLLGRGVAETQYF
TRBV7-2	14	TRBJ1-3	CASSSRVSGNTIYF
TRBV21-1	20	TRBJ2-3	CASPPCLTLREIKSTDTQYF
TRBV20-1	16	TRBJ1-5	CSARDRRRGGNQPQHF
TRBV7-2	13	TRBJ2-7	CASSAPSTYEQYF
TRBV6-5	12	TRBJ1-2	CASSYDSYGYTF
TRBV27	15	TRBJ2-1	CASSSGGSRDNEQFF
TRBV3-1	16	TRBJ2-5	CASSQDMTGGGKTQYF
TRBV4-1	14	TRBJ2-5	CASSQGGQGKTQYF
TRBV11-2	15	TRBJ2-1	CASSLGRDYYNEQFF
TRBV6-2/TRBV6-3	12	TRBJ2-1	CASTTSGGEQFF
TRBV9	13	TRBJ2-2	CASSAARPGELFF
TRBV6-2/TRBV6-3	12	TRBJ2-4	CASSYSEGIQYF
TRBV3-1	16	TRBJ2-1	CASSHSLAGGYNEQFF
TRBV6-5	17	TRBJ2-1	CASSYSPASGDLSKQFF
TRBV20-1	14	TRBJ2-3	CSATNPTESGTQYF
TRBV2	13	TRBJ2-7	CASVSREKSTQYF
TRBV6-2/TRBV6-3	18	TRBJ2-4	CASSYLIEADLAKNIQYF
TRBV18	14	TRBJ2-7	CASSPPGNRYEQYF
TRBV28	15	TRBJ1-1	CASTLSGALNTEAFF
TRBV13	17	TRBJ1-1	CASSLWTAGGGNTEAFF
TRBV2	15	TRBJ1-2	CASSANREWAGGYTF
TRBV5-1	15	TRBJ1-4	CASSDGQGSNEKLFF
TRBV29-1	13	TRBJ1-2	CSATGQGTWGYTF
TRBV9	18	TRBJ2-1	CASSVVPLKSGTYNEQFF
TRBV7-3	13	TRBJ2-5	CASSSGGSETQYF
TRBV6-1	13	TRBJ2-7	CASRHKIEGEQYF
TRBV12-3/TRBV12-4	16	TRBJ1-3	CASGGSRLSSGNTIYF
TRBV9	15	TRBJ1-1	CASSRLRTRDTEAFF
TRBV7-9	15	TRBJ2-1	CASSLSDGGRNEQFF
TRBV6-5	13	TRBJ2-3	CASSYWNGNTQYF
TRBV4-3	16	TRBJ2-5	CASSPGGAELQETQYF
TRBV4-2	16	TRBJ2-1	CASSQWGGGTYNEQFF
TRBV18	13	TRBJ2-5	CASSPGYKETQYF
TRBV29-1	18	TRBJ2-3	CSVEEEQLAGPQYDTQYF
TRBV5-4	15	TRBJ1-4	CASRPWDSTNEKLFF
TRBV5-1	13	TRBJ2-7	CASSFYTEYEQYF
TRBV5-1	15	TRBJ2-1	CASSPDTGGYNEQFF
TRBV5-1	14	TRBJ2-6	CASSFWGGANVLTF
TRBV6-5	15	TRBJ2-5	CASSYSKTGGVGQYF
TRBV15	17	TRBJ2-4	CATSSQRSSLAKSIQYF
TRBV27	14	TRBJ1-2	CASRRGQGAYGYTF
TRBV7-2	15	NA	CASSLPRALSYEQYF